The rows below give T cell receptor beta chains drawn from one sample of a study of T cells in Graves' hyperthyroidism and ophthalmopathy. Using its own MiXCR run on the multiplex PCR reads, TCRdb lists one record per CDR3 protein. The table lists around 200,000 distinct CDR3 sequences, around 19% of them singletons. Sample: blood. These receptors were taken from a man in his forties with Graves' hyperthyroidism. The conserved cysteine and the conserved F or W are not part of the CDR3 here. The size entry is marked missing in some rows and otherwise reads once, few, many or a size class.

length | size | J | V | CDR3
13 | - | TRBJ1-5 | TRBV6-2/TRBV6-3 | ASNHPGHRNQPQH
11 | - | TRBJ2-5 | TRBV7-6 | ASSRQGEETQY
12 | many | TRBJ2-7 | TRBV20-1 | SADTDGPSYEQY
10 | few | TRBJ2-1 | TRBV12-3/TRBV12-4 | ASRWGADEQF
11 | many | TRBJ2-5 | TRBV3-1 | ASSQDRTEVRD
12 | many | TRBJ2-1 | TRBV7-2 | ASSNRDSLNEQF
10 | - | TRBJ2-3 | TRBV7-6 | ASSFRSDTQY
12 | many | TRBJ2-7 | TRBV28 | ASSLLAGGYEQY
11 | - | TRBJ2-3 | TRBV10-2 | ASSETLRDTQY
11 | many | TRBJ2-7 | TRBV6-2/TRBV6-3 | ASSYSILYEQY
12 | many | TRBJ2-7 | TRBV15 | ATSRGQGAYEQY
15 | many | TRBJ2-7 | TRBV11-2 | ASSLGSGGLFSYEQY
13 | many | TRBJ2-2 | TRBV11-2 | ASSLVGPGPGELF
11 | many | TRBJ2-7 | TRBV12-5 | ASGQSGGYEQY
10 | - | TRBJ1-5 | TRBV6-5 | ASSFYWQPQH
13 | many | TRBJ2-3 | TRBV11-2 | ASKRQGPSTDTQY
12 | - | TRBJ1-1 | TRBV3-1 | ASSQAGGGKSAF
10 | many | TRBJ1-2 | TRBV2 | ASSEVQGAIT
12 | many | TRBJ2-5 | TRBV30 | AWSVGLRQETQY
15 | many | TRBJ2-3 | TRBV28 | ASSLLTSGESTDTQY
14 | - | TRBJ2-7 | TRBV6-1 | ASSEGRLAGGYEQY
11 | many | TRBJ1-1 | TRBV7-3 | ASSRNRETEAF
12 | many | TRBJ2-5 | TRBV11-2 | ASSFGRNQETQY
15 | many | TRBJ2-2 | TRBV24-1 | ATSATVGATYAGELF
14 | - | TRBJ2-7 | TRBV20-1 | SAREGGLAGSYEQY
12 | - | TRBJ1-5 | TRBV2 | ASRGQVSNQPQH
16 | many | TRBJ2-3 | TRBV3-1 | ASSQGTFGGGRTDTQY
11 | few | TRBJ2-1 | TRBV4-2 | ASSQGVMGEQF
14 | many | TRBJ2-7 | TRBV9 | ASSVAGGGDTYEQY
13 | - | TRBJ2-7 | TRBV13 | ASSLRGQLDYEQY
14 | - | TRBJ1-6 | TRBV5-6 | ASSPWDRGKDSPLH
12 | many | TRBJ1-2 | TRBV2 | ASIQAGRYESYT
14 | few | TRBJ1-6 | TRBV14 | ASSQDPRTDNSPLH
13 | many | TRBJ2-5 | TRBV6-1 | ASSSKDMDGETQY
11 | few | TRBJ2-5 | TRBV25-1 | ASSGAPLETQY
12 | many | TRBJ1-1 | TRBV12-3/TRBV12-4 | ASKRGQMNTEAF